This T cell receptor (beta chain) was profiled in a study of CD8 T cells in ankylosing spondylitis. Study conclusions and caveats: Ankylosing spondylitis blood appeared to be characterized by a TCR beta motif of 7 to 9 highly homologous variants. Certain motif variants had earlier appeared in reactive arthritis synovial fluid and blood. Disease-linked clones reportedly showed significant enrichment in matched ankylosing spondylitis synovial fluid. Disease-linked clones had a CD8+ phenotype and relatively low frequency in peripheral blood.

CDR1 and CDR2 (germline): SNHLY, FYNNEI. This CDR3 comprises 14 residues. Trimming took off 0 bases at V and 9 bases at J, with 12 bases between the two ends. As concerns this clonotype: As yet, its antigen is unknown.

TCR beta libraries were made by quantitative 5'-RACE with molecular barcodes. One entry per CDR3 protein results from TCRdb running MiXCR on the 5' RACE reads. The table has some 800,000 distinct CDR3 sequences, around 11% seen once; the top ten hold about 0.49%. This receptor was taken from a male donor with ankylosing spondylitis. Sequences were obtained from blood, either unsorted or a sorted T cell fraction (not recorded which). The V gene is TRBV2, the J gene TRBJ2-1, with D possibly called TRBD1 or TRBD2 (5 bases each). The CDR3, as DNA: TGTGCCAGCAGTGAAGCGCTTGCGAGGGGTGAGCAGTTCTTC. Residues: CASSEALARGEQFF.